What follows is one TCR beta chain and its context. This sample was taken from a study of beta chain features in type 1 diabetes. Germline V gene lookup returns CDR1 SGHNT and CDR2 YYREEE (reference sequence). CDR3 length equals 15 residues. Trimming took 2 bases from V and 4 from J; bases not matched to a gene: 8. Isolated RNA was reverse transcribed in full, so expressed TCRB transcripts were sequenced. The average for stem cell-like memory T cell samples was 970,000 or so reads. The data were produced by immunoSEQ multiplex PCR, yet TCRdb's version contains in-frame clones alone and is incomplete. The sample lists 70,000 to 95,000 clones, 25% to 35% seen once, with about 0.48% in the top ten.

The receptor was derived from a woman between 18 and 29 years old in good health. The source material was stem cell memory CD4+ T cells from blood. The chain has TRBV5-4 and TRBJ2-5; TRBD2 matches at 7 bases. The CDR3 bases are TGTGCCAGCAGCTTTGAGCGGGGTCGGGGAGAGACCCAGTACTTC. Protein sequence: CASSFERGRGETQYF.